A single sample gave rise to the 17 T cell receptor beta chains below, sequenced in a study of blood T cells in healthy people across ages. A second PCR, run for about 7 to 12 cycles, used a sample-barcoded 5' primer plus a J-beta primer mix. TCRdb reanalysed the 5' RACE reads using MiXCR and keeps one entry per CDR3 protein. The sample lists 730,000 or so distinct CDR3 sequences, 40% to 45% occurring once. Input material: blood. These receptors were obtained from a woman aged 55 to 70 in good health.

This chain joins TRBV5-1 and TRBJ1-1; 7 bases agree with TRBD1. The CDR3 spans 16 residues. V dropped 0 bases and J dropped 7; count of bases not matched to a gene: 12. Per the germline V gene, CDR1 is SGHRS and CDR2 is YFSETQ. This chain's CDR3 is CASSLEGGLGHNEAFF. The CDR3 DNA reads as TGCGCCAGCAGCTTGGAAGGGGGCCTGGGTCACAATGAAGCTTTCTTT.

In this sample, this clonotype turned up once. It may be a read error: a sequence one base away is much more abundant. The chain has TRBV7-2 and TRBJ1-2, with 8 bases that match TRBD1. Germline CDR1 and CDR2: SGHTA and FQGNSA. Trimming at V came to 4 bases and at J to 4 bases, leaving 5 bases not matched to a gene. The CDR3 runs to 14 residues. CDR3: CASSSGQDSYGYTF. CDR3 nucleotides: TGTGCCAGCAGCTCGGGACAGGACAGCTATGGCTACACCTTC.

The chain links TRBV20-1 to TRBJ2-7, with 7 nucleotides matching TRBD1. CDR3 length: 14 residues. Germline V gene sequence: CDR1 DFQATT, CDR2 SNEGSKA (reference sequence). V lost 1 base to trimming and J lost 2 bases; unmatched junction nucleotides: 5. The CDR3 DNA sequence: TGCAGTGCTAGAGTTAACAGGGGAACCTACGAGCAGTACTTC. Amino acid sequence: CSARVNRGTYEQYF.

The V and J genes are TRBV10-2 and TRBJ2-7; 7 positions agree with TRBD2. V lost 6 bases, J lost 5 bases, and 10 bases stayed unmatched. This CDR3 is built from 14 residues. Germline V CDR1 and CDR2: WSHSY, SAAADI. CDR3 region: CASSHGRERDEQYF. The CDR3 bases are TGCGCCAGCAGCCACGGGCGGGAGCGCGACGAGCAGTACTTC.

CDR3 nucleotide sequence: TGTGCCAGCAGCGTAGAAGGCAGGCGAGGGGAGACCCAGTACTTC. Protein: CASSVEGRRGETQYF. J is TRBJ2-5 and V is TRBV9; tentative D call: TRBD2 (5 bases). Germline CDR1 reads SGDLS; CDR2 reads YYNGEE. The CDR3 covers 15 residues. The V end was cut by 0 bases, the J end by 5 bases, with 14 bases between.

This sequence joins TRBV20-1 and TRBJ1-5; tentative D call: TRBD1 (6 bases). V was trimmed by 0 bases and J by 2 bases, leaving 14 bases between them. Germline V gene lookup returns CDR1 DFQATT and CDR2 SNEGSKA (reference sequence). CDR3 length: 16 amino acids. As DNA, the CDR3 is TGCAGTGCTAGAGATAGGGGGAGTAAGGGCAATCAGCCCCAGCATTTT. It is translated as CSARDRGSKGNQPQHF.

The chain uses TRBV5-1 and TRBJ2-1, with 7 positions matching TRBD2. This CDR3 region has 14 residues. Germline V lookup: CDR1 SGHRS, CDR2 YFSETQ. V shed 2 bases, J shed 10 bases, and the junction held 9 bases outside the gene matches. CDR3 sequence reads: CASSFRGGGGEQFF. In nucleotides, the CDR3 is TGCGCCAGCAGCTTTAGGGGCGGGGGAGGAGAGCAGTTCTTC.

The V gene is TRBV20-1, the J gene TRBJ2-4, with TRBD2 matching over 11 bases. With 2 bases clipped from V and 1 base from J, the junction kept 10 bases outside the gene matches. Germline values: CDR1 DFQATT, CDR2 SNEGSKA (reference sequence). The CDR3 is made up of 18 amino acids. CDR3 sequence: CSARRLAGGGGAKNIQYF. In DNA, the CDR3 is TGCAGTGCTAGAAGGCTAGCGGGAGGAGGCGGGGCCAAAAACATTCAGTACTTC.

The rearrangement joins TRBV20-1 to TRBJ2-7; 7 nucleotides match TRBD1. Looked up from germline, CDR1 is DFQATT and CDR2 is SNEGSKA (reference sequence). The CDR3 has 15 residues. V shed 0 bases, J shed 4 bases, and the junction held 9 bases outside the gene matches. The CDR3, as DNA: TGCAGTGCTAGAGATACCAAGGACAGGTATTACGAGCAGTACTTC. Its translation is CSARDTKDRYYEQYF.

This clonotype was detected a few times. The chain is built from TRBV5-6 and TRBJ1-4; D possibly corresponds to TRBD1 (6 bases). CDR1 is SGHDT, CDR2 YYEEEE, per germline. The CDR3 contains 15 residues. Trimming stripped 0 bases from V and 11 bases from J, with 17 bases between. The DNA of the CDR3 is TGTGCCAGCAGCTTGGACGGGGGGCGCAGGCAGAAACTGTTTTTT. Encoded protein: CASSLDGGRRQKLFF.

There are many counts of this clonotype. The chain employs TRBV9 and TRBJ2-3; TRBD2 matches 7 bases. From germline, CDR1 is SGDLS and CDR2 YYNGEE. After removal of 2 bases from V and 6 bases from J, the junction contained 6 bases not matched to a gene. The CDR3 runs to 14 residues. The CDR3 DNA sequence: TGTGCCAGCAGCGTCGAACTAGCGTTTGATACGCAGTATTTT. Its protein is CASSVELAFDTQYF.

This chain uses TRBV24-1 with TRBJ1-1, with 8 bases that match TRBD1. The CDR3 loop spans 15 amino acids. CDR1 and CDR2 from the germline V gene are KGHDR and SFDVKD. After removal of 3 bases from V and 4 bases from J, the junction contained 6 bases not matched to a gene. DNA for the CDR3: TGTGCCACCAGTGATCCCGGACAGGGAAGCACTGAAGCTTTCTTT. Translated: CATSDPGQGSTEAFF.

The V call is TRBV5-8, the J call TRBJ1-5, with a tentative D call TRBD1 (5 bases). Deletions cut 4 bases from V and 12 bases from J, with 11 bases between. The CDR3 extends over 11 amino acids. Germline-derived CDR1 and CDR2 are SGHTS and YDEGEE. CDR3 in amino acids: CASSRGVGQHF. As DNA, the CDR3 is TGTGCCAGCAGCAGGGGAGTCGGCCAGCATTTT.

This clonotype was found a few times. The chain carries TRBV24-1 and TRBJ2-7; 9 nucleotides line up with TRBD2. The CDR3 extends over 16 amino acids. Germline lookup yields CDR1 KGHDR and CDR2 SFDVKD. V lost 3 bases, J lost 6 bases, and 11 bases stayed unmatched. CDR3 residues: CATSDRGTSPFSEQYF. The DNA of the CDR3 is TGTGCCACCAGTGATCGCGGGACTAGCCCCTTCAGCGAGCAGTACTTC.

The V call is TRBV7-2, the J call TRBJ2-5; TRBD1 might be the D (7 bases). V was shortened by 5 bases and J by 4 bases, with 20 bases between the two germline ends. The length of the CDR3 is 16 residues. Germline CDR1 SGHTA, CDR2 FQGNSA. CDR3 amino acids: CASSPAQGGWRETQYF. Here the CDR3 DNA reads TGTGCCAGCAGCCCAGCGCAGGGGGGATGGCGAGAGACCCAGTACTTC.

This clonotype was seen at least ten times. The V call is TRBV27, the J call TRBJ2-5; TRBD1 agrees at 8 bases. V dropped 6 bases and J dropped 3; count of bases not matched to a gene: 6. Germline V gene data show CDR1 as MNHEY and CDR2 as SMNVEV (reference sequence). This CDR3 has 14 amino acids. CDR3 protein: CASSARTGKETQYF. The CDR3 DNA reads as TGTGCCAGCAGCGCCAGGACAGGGAAAGAGACCCAGTACTTC.

This clonotype was detected only a few times. As DNA, the CDR3 is TGTGCCAGCAGTTTGTCCCTGGGGGACGGAGCTAACTATGGCTACACCTTC. Translating gives CASSLSLGDGANYGYTF. The chain has TRBV12-3 or TRBV12-4 and TRBJ1-2; TRBD1 is a possible D gene (5 bases). The CDR3 runs to 17 residues. V lost 3 bases, J lost 0 bases, and 17 bases lay in between.